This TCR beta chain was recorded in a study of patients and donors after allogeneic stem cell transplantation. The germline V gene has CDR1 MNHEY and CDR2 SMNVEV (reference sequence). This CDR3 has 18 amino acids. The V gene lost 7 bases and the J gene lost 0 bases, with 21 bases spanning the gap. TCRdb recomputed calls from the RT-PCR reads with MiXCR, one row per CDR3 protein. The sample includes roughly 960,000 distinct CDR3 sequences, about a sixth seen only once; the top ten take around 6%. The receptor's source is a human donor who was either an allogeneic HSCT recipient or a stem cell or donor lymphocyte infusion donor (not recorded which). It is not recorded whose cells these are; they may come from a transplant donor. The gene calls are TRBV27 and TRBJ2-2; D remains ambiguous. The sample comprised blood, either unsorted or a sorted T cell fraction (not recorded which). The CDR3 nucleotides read TGTGCCAGCAAGCTCTTTGGGCTAGTGGGGACGAACACCGGGGAGCTGTTTTTT. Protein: CASKLFGLVGTNTGELFF.